This T cell receptor (beta chain) derives from a study of read filtering for tumor transcriptome and immune sequencing. Study context: Mean patient age was approximately 66 years, range about 47 to 90; over 16 male, more than 11 female. By R-ISS, stages I, II and III held about 8, 15 and 7 patients. Per sample, TCR-region reads ranged about 4 to 11 million by IR-seq, 85 to 1273 by RNA-seq.

The germline gives CDR1 DFQATT, CDR2 SNEGSKA (reference sequence). The CDR3 contains 14 residues. V was shortened by 1 base and J by 1 base, with 8 bases between the two germline ends. The library was built from roughly 400 ng RNA with molecular barcoded adaptors for alpha/delta and beta/gamma chains. TCRdb redid the calling of the reads with MiXCR, one entry per CDR3 protein. The sample holds 39,000 or so distinct CDR3 sequences, 13% seen once. Overall study results and limits: Sorted CD138-negative bone marrow cells were not purified T cells.

This clonotype came up many times. What it binds is unknown. Input material: a population of CD138-negative cells sorted from bone marrow. The gene calls are TRBV20-1 and TRBJ1-5; no clear D. This clonotype was sampled from a donor aged 40 or over with multiple myeloma. The CDR3 is CSARGGISNQPQHF. The CDR3 bases are TGCAGTGCTAGAGGTGGGATCAGCAATCAGCCCCAGCATTTT.